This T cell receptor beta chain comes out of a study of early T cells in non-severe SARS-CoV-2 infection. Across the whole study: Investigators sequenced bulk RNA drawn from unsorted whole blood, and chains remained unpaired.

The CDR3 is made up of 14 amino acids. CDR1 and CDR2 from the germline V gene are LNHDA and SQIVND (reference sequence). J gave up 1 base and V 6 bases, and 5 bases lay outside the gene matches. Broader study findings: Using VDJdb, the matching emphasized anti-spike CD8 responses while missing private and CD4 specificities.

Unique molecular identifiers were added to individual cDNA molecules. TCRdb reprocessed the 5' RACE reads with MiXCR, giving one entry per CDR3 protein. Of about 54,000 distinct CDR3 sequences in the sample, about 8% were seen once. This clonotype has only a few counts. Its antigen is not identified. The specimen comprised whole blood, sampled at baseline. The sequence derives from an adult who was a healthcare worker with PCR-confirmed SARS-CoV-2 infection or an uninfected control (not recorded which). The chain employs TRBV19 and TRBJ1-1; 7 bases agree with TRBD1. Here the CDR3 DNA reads TGTGCCAGTAGCACAACAGGGGCGAACACTGAAGCTTTCTTT. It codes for CASSTTGANTEAFF. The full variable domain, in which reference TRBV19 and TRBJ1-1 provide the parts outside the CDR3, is DGGITQSPKYLFRKEGQNVTLSCEQNLNHDAMYWYRQDPGQGLRLIYYSQIVNDFQKGDIAEGYSVSREKKESFPLTVTSAQKNPTAFYLCASSTTGANTEAFFGQGTRLTVV.